This TCR beta chain is from a study of human thymus T cells. Obtained as resections during corrective heart surgery, the thymus tissue was then studied. Libraries were prepared by immunoSEQ multiplex PCR; TCRdb keeps only in-frame clonotypes and omits some of them. The sample records roughly 120,000 clones, around 94% being singletons. This clone was counted only a few times. Germline V gene data show CDR1 as SGHNT and CDR2 as YYREEE (reference sequence). Between the trimmed V and J ends, which lost 5 bases and 8 bases, there was a span of 11 bases. This CDR3 has 13 amino acids. The sample taken for sequencing was thymus tissue. V gene TRBV5-4 combines with J gene TRBJ1-6; D might be TRBD1 (5 bases). The receptor was derived from a boy less than two years old with a congenital heart defect but otherwise immunologically healthy. The CDR3 sequence is CASSGAGDSPLHF. The CDR3 nucleotides are TGTGCCAGCAGTGGGGCTGGGGATTCACCCCTCCACTTT.